The clone carrying this T cell receptor beta chain was picked up a small number of times. The record originates from a study of spatial heterogeneity in lung cancer. CDR1 and CDR2 from the germline V gene are LNHDA and SQIVND (reference sequence). CDR3 length: 16 amino acids. J was trimmed by 3 bases and V by 5 bases; bases with no gene match: 8. Specified time point: sample taken at primary tumor resection. Without sorting, whole RNA was sequenced from tumor, nontumor lung or frozen PBMC. Samples were donated by 72 untreated early-stage non-small cell lung cancer patients. A unique molecular identifier was attached to every TCR cDNA molecule. TCRdb reprocessed the 5' RACE reads via MiXCR and lists one record per CDR3 protein. The data contain tens of thousands of distinct CDR3 sequences, approximately 12% of them singletons.

The receptor comes from a male donor with early-stage non-small cell lung cancer. Sequences were derived from PBMCs, sampled at surgery. J is TRBJ2-7 and V is TRBV19; TRBD2 matches at 12 bases. The CDR3 protein is CASSSRLAGDDYEQYF. CDR3 coding DNA: TGTGCCAGTAGTTCAAGACTAGCGGGAGACGACTACGAGCAGTACTTC.